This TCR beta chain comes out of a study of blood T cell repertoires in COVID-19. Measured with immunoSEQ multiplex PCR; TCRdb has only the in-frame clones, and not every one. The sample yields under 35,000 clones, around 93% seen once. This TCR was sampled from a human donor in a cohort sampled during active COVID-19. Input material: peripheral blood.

CDR3 protein: CASSPSGANEKLFF. The CDR3 DNA sequence: TGTGCCAGCAGCCCCTCGGGGGCTAATGAAAAACTGTTTTTT. The V call is TRBV6-4, the J call TRBJ1-4; D is possibly TRBD1 (5 bases). Germline-derived CDR1 and CDR2 are MRHNA and SNTAGT. Deletions cut 6 bases from V and 3 bases from J, with 11 bases between. CDR3 length equals 14 residues.